This T cell receptor (beta chain) was recovered during a study of type 1 regulatory T cells. V dropped 1 base and J dropped 11 bases, with 14 bases sitting between them. Germline V gene sequence: CDR1 DFQATT, CDR2 SNEGSKA (reference sequence). The CDR3 covers 12 residues. TCRdb passed the reads through MiXCR, listing each CDR3 protein once. The data show roughly 18,000 distinct CDR3 sequences, with 10% seen just once and over 2.5% held by the top ten. This clonotype was seen a handful of times. The origin of this receptor is a human donor in good health. Material for sequencing was CD4+ T cells, either the whole sample or a sorted fraction (not recorded which). The V gene is TRBV20-1, the J gene TRBJ1-1; no clear D gene. The DNA for the CDR3 is TGCAGTGCTAGAGCAGACCAGAGAAGGGCTTTCTTT. Amino acids: CSARADQRRAFF.